Sequencing of this TCR beta chain was carried out in a study of T cell responses to AZD1222 COVID-19 vaccine. Overall study findings and caveats: Clonal diversity was possibly underestimated, and white British individuals and females predominated among donors.

Clones were read by immunoSEQ multiplex PCR, and TCRdb kept only the in-frame ones, dropping some. The data contain some 150,000 clones, 92% of them singletons. Analysis merged second doses at about 4 or about 12 weeks. This clone was found once. The antigen is unknown. The sequence came from an adult who received the AZD1222 COVID-19 vaccine. The starting material was peripheral blood, obtained 28 days after the second AZD1222 dose.

Written as DNA, the CDR3 is TGTGCCAGCAGTCGGGACAGGCGGTACGAGCAGTACTTC. Its protein product is CASSRDRRYEQYF. J is TRBJ2-7 and V is TRBV2; TRBD1 aligns across 8 bases. The CDR3 is 13 residues long. Germline V gene lookup returns CDR1 SNHLY and CDR2 FYNNEI. J gave up 4 bases and V 5 bases, and 4 bases lay outside the gene matches.